This TCR beta chain was identified during a study of blood T cell repertoires in COVID-19. Study summary: PBMCs, B-cell-depleted T cells, or T cells provided the cDNA or gDNA that made up the material.

Seattle participants joined during active infection and were tracked over time. Per the original methods: Amplification of reference gene primers was used by the study to estimate nucleated cell counts. Assay used: immunoSEQ multiplex PCR; TCRdb lists only in-frame clones, some missing. Clone size and the V and J calls come from that table; the DNA yielded D and trimming. The sample lists about 260,000 clones; around nine tenths were seen once. V shed 7 bases, J shed 7 bases, and the junction held 15 bases outside the gene matches. Germline V gives CDR1 SEHNR, CDR2 FQNEAQ (reference sequence). The CDR3 covers 18 residues.

The V gene is TRBV7-9, the J gene TRBJ2-2; 13 nucleotides line up with TRBD2. This TCR derives from a woman in her 30s with COVID-19, enrolled during active disease. Material for sequencing was peripheral blood. CDR3 sequence (DNA): TGTGCCAGCATCTCCACGGAACTAGCGGGAGGGATTGGCGGGGAGCTGTTTTTT. Translation: CASISTELAGGIGGELFF.